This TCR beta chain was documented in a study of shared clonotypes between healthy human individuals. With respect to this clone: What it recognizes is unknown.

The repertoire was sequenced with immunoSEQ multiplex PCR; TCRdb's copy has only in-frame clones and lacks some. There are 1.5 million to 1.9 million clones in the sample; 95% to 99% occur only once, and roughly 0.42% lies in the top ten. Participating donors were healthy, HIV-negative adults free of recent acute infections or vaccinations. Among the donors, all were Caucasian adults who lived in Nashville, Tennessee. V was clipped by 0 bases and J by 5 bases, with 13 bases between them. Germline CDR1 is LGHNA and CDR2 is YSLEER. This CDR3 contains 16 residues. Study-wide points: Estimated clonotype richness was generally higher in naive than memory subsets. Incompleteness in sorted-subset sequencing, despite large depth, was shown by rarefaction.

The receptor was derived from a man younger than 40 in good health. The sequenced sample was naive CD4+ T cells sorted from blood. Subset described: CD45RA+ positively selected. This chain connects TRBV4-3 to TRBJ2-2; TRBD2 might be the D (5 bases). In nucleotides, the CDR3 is TGCGCCAGCAGCCAAGATCCTCGCGCGGGTACCGGGGAGCTGTTTTTT. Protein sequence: CASSQDPRAGTGELFF.